These 25 T cell receptor beta chains were sequenced from one sample in a study of tumor-infiltrating lymphocytes in oesophageal squamous cell carcinoma. TCRdb used MiXCR to reprocess the PCR reads, holding one entry per CDR3 protein. The table has some 10,000 distinct CDR3 sequences, around 50% seen once. Sequencing was carried out using esophageal tumor tissue. These receptors came from a female donor with esophageal squamous cell carcinoma.

The V and J genes are TRBV7-6 and TRBJ2-1; D not resolved. Trimming cost V 0 bases and J 5 bases, with 11 bases left between them. CDR3 length: 15 residues. Germline-derived CDR1 and CDR2 are SGHVS and FNYEAQ. The CDR3 nucleotides read TGTGCCAGCAGCTTAGCGTGGGGTTACGACAATGAGCAGTTCTTC. This sequence encodes CASSLAWGYDNEQFF.

The rearrangement links TRBV7-4 to TRBJ2-1; 11 bases fit TRBD2. Germline V gene lookup returns CDR1 SGHVT and CDR2 SQSDAQ. The CDR3 has 14 residues. V dropped 3 bases and J dropped 5; count of bases not matched to a gene: 0. The chain's CDR3 is CASSLGLADNEQFF. As DNA, the CDR3 is TGTGCCAGCAGCTTGGGACTAGCGGACAATGAGCAGTTCTTC.

With respect to this clonotype: The conserved phenylalanine or tryptophan is not found at the CDR3 terminus, so this likely reflects a read error. Because the CDR3's place on the DNA is in doubt, the DNA is left out and the CDR3 is given as listed by TCRdb. V usage is TRBV7-3 and J usage is TRBJ2-6; TRBD2 is the table's D call and was not checked against the DNA. The CDR3 is 15 amino acids long, termini counted. Germline values: CDR1 SGHTA, CDR2 FQGTGA. Here the CDR3 reads CASSVWDGAQQYFGA.

The table lists this clonotype with a few counts. The chain uses TRBV5-1 and TRBJ2-7, with 9 nucleotides matching TRBD2. The germline CDR1 and CDR2 sequences are SGHRS and YFSETQ. V was pared by 0 bases and J by 1 base, with 5 bases of the junction left unmatched. The CDR3 covers 16 residues. The CDR3 DNA follows: TGCGCCAGCAGCTTGGGTAGCGGGGGCCGATCCTACGAGCAGTACTTC. Amino acids: CASSLGSGGRSYEQYF.

This chain connects TRBV7-2 to TRBJ1-5, with a tentative D call TRBD1 (6 bases). The CDR3 runs 16 residues. V was pared by 0 bases and J by 1 base, with 10 bases between. From germline, CDR1 is SGHTA and CDR2 FQGNSA. For the CDR3, the DNA is TGTGCCAGCAGCTTAGCGGGGGGGCTAAGCAATCAGCCCCAGCATTTT. This encodes CASSLAGGLSNQPQHF.

This sequence joins TRBV6-6 and TRBJ2-5; D is unclear. TRBJ2-1 explains the end of the DNA better; the J call may be wrong. Germline CDR1 MNHNY, CDR2 SVGAGI (reference sequence). The CDR3 loop spans 13 amino acids. The CDR3 here is CASQSNTPYEQFF. The CDR3 region has the DNA TGTGCCAGCCAATCTAATACACCTTACGAGCAGTTCTTC.

V gene TRBV7-4 combines with J gene TRBJ2-6; TRBD2 might be the D (6 bases). The J call may be mistaken, given a closer DNA end match to TRBJ2-1. CDR1 is SGHVT, CDR2 SQSDAQ, per germline. The CDR3 is 14 residues long. The DNA of the CDR3 is TGTGCCAGCAGCTTTTCGGGACTCAGGAATGAGCAGTTCTTC. This sequence encodes CASSFSGLRNEQFF.

This clonotype showed up just a few times. This rearrangement joins TRBV5-1 to TRBJ2-5, with a possible D match to TRBD1 (6 bases). The J call is in doubt because the DNA end fits TRBJ2-7 better. In germline, CDR1 is SGHRS, CDR2 YFSETQ. CDR3 length equals 15 residues. The CDR3 reads CASSLGAGVSYEQYF. For the CDR3, the DNA is TGCGCCAGCAGCTTGGGGGCAGGGGTCTCCTACGAGCAGTACTTC.

This clonotype showed up many times. The V call is TRBV10-3, the J call TRBJ2-7, with 7 positions matching TRBD2. This CDR3 is 17 amino acids long. Trimming removed 4 bases from V and 2 bases from J; junction bases left unmatched: 14. From germline, CDR1 is ENHRY and CDR2 SYGVKD. The CDR3 DNA is TGTGCCATCAGTGCCTCCTTTTCAGCGGGAAGTCCCTACGAGCAGTACTTC. Its protein is CAISASFSAGSPYEQYF.

The chain carries TRBV10-2 and TRBJ2-1; 8 nucleotides align to TRBD1. The CDR3 loop spans 16 amino acids. CDR1 is WSHSY and CDR2 is SAAADI in the germline V gene. V lost 5 bases and J lost 4; bases outside the gene matches: 10. CDR3 sequence reads: CASSSPRDRSYNEQFF. In DNA, the CDR3 is TGCGCCAGCAGTTCGCCCCGGGACAGGTCGTACAATGAGCAGTTCTTC.

Concerning this clonotype: A read error may account for a junction end that differs from germline. This chain connects TRBV7-9 to TRBJ1-1, with unresolved D. The CDR3 covers 13 residues. CDR1 SEHNR and CDR2 FQNEAQ come from the germline V gene (reference sequence). This CDR3 is CASSLAQTREAFF. The CDR3 DNA reads as TGTGCCAGCAGCTTAGCTCAGACCCGTGAAGCGTTCTTT.

This clonotype showed up just a few times. J is TRBJ1-4 and V is TRBV5-1; TRBD1 agrees at 7 bases. This CDR3 has 14 amino acids. V gave up 1 base and J gave up 6 bases; unmatched junction bases: 3. Germline values: CDR1 SGHRS, CDR2 YFSETQ. The CDR3 nucleotides read TGCGCCAGCAGCTTGCAAGGGGGCTATGAAAAACTGTTTTTT. Its translation is CASSLQGGYEKLFF.

In its sample, this clonotype was seen many times. The V call is TRBV10-2, the J call TRBJ1-1; D gene ambiguous. Germline V gene sequence: CDR1 WSHSY, CDR2 SAAADI. The ends were cut back, 6 bases at V and 11 bases at J, with 16 bases in the middle. The CDR3 has 12 amino acids. In DNA form, the CDR3 reads TGCGCCAGCAGCGACTCACCGCTCTGGGCTTTCTTT. Its translation: CASSDSPLWAFF.

This clonotype was observed a few times. CDR3 nucleotides: TGTGCCAGCAGTTTATCGAGCTTGGCCCTCTACGAGCAGTACTTC. Translated: CASSLSSLALYEQYF. V usage is TRBV27 and J usage is TRBJ2-7; D gene unclear. This CDR3 region has 15 residues. CDR1 is MNHEY, CDR2 SMNVEV, per germline (reference sequence). V was trimmed by 0 bases and J by 3 bases, leaving 12 bases between them.

The V and J genes are TRBV7-8 and TRBJ2-3; the match to TRBD1 covers 7 bases. The J call may be in error: the DNA end matches TRBJ2-7 better. The CDR3 loop spans 13 amino acids. Germline V gene lookup returns CDR1 SGHVS and CDR2 FQNEAQ. The CDR3 nucleotides are TGTGCCAGCAGCTTGGACAGGCAGGCTGAGCAGTACTTC. Protein: CASSLDRQAEQYF.

This clonotype was found a few times. V gene TRBV24-1 combines with J gene TRBJ2-5; D might be TRBD2 (5 bases). The DNA end lines up better with TRBJ2-7; the J call may be wrong. Germline CDR1 KGHDR, CDR2 SFDVKD. The CDR3 is 15 amino acids. The CDR3 nucleotides are TGTGCCACCAGTGACCCCGGAGCGGCTGTCTACGAGCAGTACTTC. Amino acids: CATSDPGAAVYEQYF.

V and J are TRBV6-1 and TRBJ2-7; the match to TRBD2 covers 7 bases. The end of the DNA is better explained by TRBJ2-5, so the J call may be wrong. The CDR3 is 13 residues long. Germline CDR1 MNHNS, CDR2 SASEGT. DNA of the CDR3: TGTGCCAGCATGGCTAGCGGCCAAGAGACCCAGTACTTC. Its translation is CASMASGQETQYF.

The chain joins TRBV10-1 to TRBJ2-1, with D possibly matching TRBD1 (6 bases). The J call may be faulty, since TRBJ2-5 better matches the DNA end. CDR3 length: 13 residues. The germline CDR1 and CDR2 sequences are WNHNN and SYGVQD (reference sequence). The CDR3: CATNTGLRETQYF. The CDR3, as DNA: TGCGCCACCAATACAGGGTTGCGGGAGACCCAGTACTTC.

This sequence joins TRBV7-2 and TRBJ2-7; 8 nucleotides agree with TRBD2. The J call is in doubt because the DNA end fits TRBJ2-1 better. CDR1 and CDR2 from the germline V gene are SGHTA and FQGNSA. CDR3 length equals 16 residues. The CDR3 sequence is CASSPITSGSYNEQFF. In nucleotides, the CDR3 is TGTGCCAGCAGCCCCATCACTAGCGGTAGTTACAATGAGCAGTTCTTC.

The chain combines TRBV6-4 with TRBJ2-3, with unresolved D. Germline V gene lookup returns CDR1 MRHNA and CDR2 SNTAGT. The CDR3 has 12 residues. V lost 3 bases and J lost 8, with 9 bases in between. As DNA, the CDR3 is TGTGCCAGCAGTGATTACTCGGGTACGCAGTATTTT. Its protein product is CASSDYSGTQYF.

The rearrangement links TRBV15 to TRBJ1-2; 7 nucleotides match TRBD1. V shed 1 base and J 8 bases; nucleotides not matched to a gene: 10. Germline lookup yields CDR1 LNHNV and CDR2 YYDKDF (reference sequence). This CDR3 has 15 residues. For the CDR3, the DNA is TGTGCCACCAGCAGAGGTAGAGTGACAGGGATCGGCTACACCTTC. Translated, it gives CATSRGRVTGIGYTF.

This clonotype ranks as medium-sized. The chain employs TRBV6-1 and TRBJ1-2; 10 nucleotides line up with TRBD1. The CDR3 loop spans 16 amino acids. Germline trimming cut 2 bases from V and 8 bases from J; bases unmatched to any gene: 11. Germline V gene data show CDR1 as MNHNS and CDR2 as SASEGT. CDR3 region: CASSEQGDRGRRGYTF. CDR3 sequence (DNA): TGTGCCAGCAGTGAACAAGGGGACAGGGGCCGAAGAGGCTACACCTTC.

CDR3 sequence: CASSITGVDGEQYF. Written as DNA, the CDR3 is TGTGCCAGTAGTATCACCGGGGTAGACGGTGAGCAGTACTTC. The V call is TRBV19, the J call TRBJ2-5; tentatively, D is TRBD2 (5 bases). The germline V gene encodes CDR1 LNHDA and CDR2 SQIVND (reference sequence). Trimming shortened V by 3 bases and J by 11 bases, and 19 bases separated the two germline ends. The CDR3 is made up of 14 amino acids.

The chain recombines TRBV7-2 with TRBJ2-5; D gene uncertain. The DNA end is a closer match to TRBJ2-7, so the J assignment may be wrong. Germline V lookup: CDR1 SGHTA, CDR2 FQGNSA. The CDR3 loop spans 13 amino acids. CDR3: CASSLRASYEQYF. For the CDR3, the DNA is TGTGCCAGCAGCCTACGAGCGTCCTACGAGCAGTACTTC.

V is TRBV5-1 and J is TRBJ2-7, with 13 bases matching TRBD2. The J call is uncertain, as TRBJ2-1 better fits the DNA end. The CDR3 covers 17 residues. Germline values: CDR1 SGHRS, CDR2 YFSETQ. CDR3 coding DNA: TGCGCCAGCAGCTTTCCTCCCGGGACTAGCGGGAAGGATGAGCAGTTCTTC. Residues: CASSFPPGTSGKDEQFF.